This T cell receptor (beta chain) is drawn from a study of blood T cell repertoires in COVID-19. For the study at large: The United States, Italy and Spain were the sources of the acute and convalescent COVID-19 samples.

CDR1 and CDR2 from the germline V gene are SGHRS and YFSETQ. V shed 1 base and J shed 0 bases, with 7 bases lying between them. This CDR3 comprises 15 residues. Sequencing was performed with immunoSEQ multiplex PCR; in TCRdb, only in-frame clones are kept and a portion is missing. The sample lists around 180,000 clones, about 74% occurring once. The TCR originated in a woman aged 80 or older with acute or convalescent COVID-19. Sequencing was carried out using peripheral blood. This chain links TRBV5-1 with TRBJ2-2; D is possibly TRBD1 (5 bases). The CDR3, as DNA: TGCGCCAGCAGCTTGATGGGGCCGAACACCGGGGAGCTGTTTTTT. It codes for CASSLMGPNTGELFF.